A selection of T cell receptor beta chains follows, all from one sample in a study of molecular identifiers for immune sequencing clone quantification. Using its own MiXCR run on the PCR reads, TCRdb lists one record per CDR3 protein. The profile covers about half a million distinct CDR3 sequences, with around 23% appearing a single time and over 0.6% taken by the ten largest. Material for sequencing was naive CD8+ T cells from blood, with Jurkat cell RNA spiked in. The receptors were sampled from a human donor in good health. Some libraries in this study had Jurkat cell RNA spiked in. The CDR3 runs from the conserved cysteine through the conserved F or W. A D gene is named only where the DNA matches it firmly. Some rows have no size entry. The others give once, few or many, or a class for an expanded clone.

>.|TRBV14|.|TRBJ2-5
CASSPRYPGGPQETQYF
TGTGCCAGCAGCCCTCGATATCCGGGGGGCCCTCAAGAGACCCAGTACTTC
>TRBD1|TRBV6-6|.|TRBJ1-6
CASSSPPDRETYNSPLHF
TGTGCCAGCAGTTCTCCTCCCGACAGGGAAACCTATAATTCACCCCTCCACTTT
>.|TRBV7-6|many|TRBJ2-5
CASSPFRPSQETQYF
TGTGCCAGCAGCCCGTTTAGGCCGAGCCAAGAGACCCAGTACTTC
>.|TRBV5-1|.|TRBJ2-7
CASSLEGGRGYYEQYF
TGCGCCAGCAGCTTGGAGGGAGGCAGGGGATACTACGAGCAGTACTTC
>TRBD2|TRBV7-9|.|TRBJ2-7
CASSPETSGRTYEQYF
TGTGCCAGCAGCCCAGAGACTAGCGGGAGAACCTACGAGCAGTACTTC
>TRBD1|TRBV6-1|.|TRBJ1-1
CASSGDRGYTEAFF
TGTGCCAGCAGTGGAGACAGGGGGTACACTGAAGCTTTCTTT
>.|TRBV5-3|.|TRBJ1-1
CASSLSEDTEAFF
TGTGCCAGCAGCTTGTCAGAAGACACTGAAGCTTTCTTT
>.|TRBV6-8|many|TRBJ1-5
CASSPDDSNQPQHF
TGTGCCAGCAGTCCGGACGATAGCAATCAGCCCCAGCATTTT
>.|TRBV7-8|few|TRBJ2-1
CASSLFRAEDNEQFF
TGTGCCAGCAGCTTATTCCGGGCTGAAGACAATGAGCAGTTCTTC
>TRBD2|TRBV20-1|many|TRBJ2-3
CSARATAGVDTQYF
TGCAGTGCTAGAGCAACAGCGGGAGTAGATACGCAGTATTTT
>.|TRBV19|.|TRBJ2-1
CASRLSSSYNEQFF
TGTGCCAGTAGACTGTCCTCCTCCTACAATGAGCAGTTCTTC
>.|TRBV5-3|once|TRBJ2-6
CASSLGRVRSGANVLTF
TGTGCCAGCAGCTTGGGCAGGGTGCGGTCTGGGGCCAACGTCCTGACTTTC
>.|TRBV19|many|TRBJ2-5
CASSEANQETQYF
TGTGCCAGTAGTGAGGCAAACCAAGAGACCCAGTACTTC
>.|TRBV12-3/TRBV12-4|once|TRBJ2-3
CASSLNWSSDTQYF
TGTGCCAGCAGTTTGAATTGGAGTTCAGATACGCAGTATTTT
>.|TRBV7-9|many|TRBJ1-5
CASSLGNGGQHF
TGTGCCAGCAGCTTAGGGAACGGGGGTCAGCATTTT
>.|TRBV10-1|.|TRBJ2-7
CASSLRAANAEQYF
TGCGCCAGCAGCCTACGGGCCGCCAACGCGGAGCAGTACTTC
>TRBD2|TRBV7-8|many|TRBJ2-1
CASSLRGGGGANEQFF
TGTGCCAGCAGCTTGCGGGGTGGCGGGGGGGCCAATGAGCAGTTCTTC
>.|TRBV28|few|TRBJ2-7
CASSLPHQGSSYEQYF
TGTGCCAGCAGTTTGCCCCATCAGGGGAGCTCCTACGAGCAGTACTTC
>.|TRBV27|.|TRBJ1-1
CASSLILYKGYTEAFF
TGTGCCAGCAGTTTAATCCTTTACAAGGGGTACACTGAAGCTTTCTTT
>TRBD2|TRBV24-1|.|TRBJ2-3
CATSEPNSGRAGTDTQYF
TGTGCCACCAGTGAACCGAATAGCGGGAGGGCGGGCACAGATACGCAGTATTTT
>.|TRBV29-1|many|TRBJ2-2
CSGGEGTGELFF
TGCAGCGGTGGAGAGGGCACCGGGGAGCTGTTTTTT
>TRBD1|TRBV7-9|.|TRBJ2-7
CASSRGQGKDYEQYF
TGTGCCAGCAGTCGGGGACAGGGGAAGGACTACGAGCAGTACTTC
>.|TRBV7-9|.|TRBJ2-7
CASSLGPGHVYEQYF
TGTGCCAGCAGCTTAGGACCGGGACATGTCTACGAGCAGTACTTC
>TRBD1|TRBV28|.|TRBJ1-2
CASTHAWGQGSCGYTF
TGTGCCAGCACCCACGCATGGGGACAGGGTTCCTGTGGCTACACCTTC
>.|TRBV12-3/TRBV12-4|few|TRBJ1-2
CASSEIQYNYGYTF
TGTGCCAGCAGTGAAATACAGTACAATTATGGCTACACCTTC
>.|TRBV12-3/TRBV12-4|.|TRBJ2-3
CASGPSAGLTDTQYF
TGTGCCAGCGGTCCATCAGCAGGGTTGACAGATACCCAGTATTTT
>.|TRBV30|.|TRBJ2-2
CAWSEDPELFF
TGTGCCTGGAGTGAAGACCCGGAGCTGTTTTTT
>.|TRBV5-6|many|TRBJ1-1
CASSYRSTEAFF
TGTGCCAGCAGCTACCGTAGTACTGAAGCTTTCTTT
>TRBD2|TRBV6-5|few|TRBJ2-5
CASSYSSLAGPPGETQYF
TGTGCCAGCAGTTACTCTTCGCTAGCGGGACCTCCGGGGGAGACCCAGTACTTC
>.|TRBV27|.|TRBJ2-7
CASSPTLAGYEQYF
TGTGCCAGCAGTCCTACACTAGCTGGCTACGAGCAGTACTTC
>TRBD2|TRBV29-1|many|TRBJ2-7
CSVEEGTSGESSSYEQYF
TGCAGCGTTGAAGAGGGGACTAGCGGGGAGTCGAGCTCCTACGAGCAGTACTTC
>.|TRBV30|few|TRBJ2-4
CAWSPDALAKNIQYF
TGTGCCTGGAGTCCGGATGCCCTAGCGAAAAACATTCAGTACTTC
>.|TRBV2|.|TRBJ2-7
CASSEEGQILIDEQYF
TGTGCCAGCAGTGAAGAGGGACAAATCCTGATCGACGAGCAGTACTTC
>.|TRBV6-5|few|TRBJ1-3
CASSYGPGVSGNTIYF
TGTGCCAGCAGTTACGGCCCGGGGGTCTCTGGAAACACCATATATTTT
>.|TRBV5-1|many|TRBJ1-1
CASSLDRLKAFF
TGCGCCAGCAGCTTGGACAGACTTAAAGCTTTCTTT
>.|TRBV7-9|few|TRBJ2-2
CASSSLLARANTGELFF
TGTGCCAGCAGCTCCTTACTGGCCAGGGCGAACACCGGGGAGCTGTTTTTT
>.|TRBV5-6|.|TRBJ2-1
CASSITPGTEYNDQFF
TGTGCCAGCAGCATCACCCCCGGGACCGAATACAATGATCAGTTCTTC
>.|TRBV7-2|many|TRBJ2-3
CASSPIRADTQYF
TGTGCCAGCAGCCCGATTCGAGCAGATACGCAGTATTTT
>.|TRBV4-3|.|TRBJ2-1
CASSHRTGSWNEQFF
TGCGCCAGCAGCCACCGCACAGGGTCTTGGAATGAGCAGTTCTTC
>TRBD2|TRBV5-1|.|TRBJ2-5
CASSLGAVLAGMETQYF
TGCGCCAGCAGCTTGGGGGCCGTGCTAGCGGGGATGGAGACCCAGTACTTC
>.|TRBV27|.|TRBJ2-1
CASSLSGSPTYNEQFF
TGTGCCAGCAGTTTATCTGGCAGCCCTACCTACAATGAGCAGTTCTTC
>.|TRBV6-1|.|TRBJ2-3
CASVPWSGGGTDTQYF
TGTGCCAGCGTACCTTGGTCGGGCGGGGGCACAGATACGCAGTATTTT
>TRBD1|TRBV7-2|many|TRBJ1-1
CASRGQVGRGTEAFF
TGTGCCAGCAGAGGACAGGTGGGCCGAGGGACTGAAGCTTTCTTT
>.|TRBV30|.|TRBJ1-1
CAWGTVMNTEAFF
TGTGCCTGGGGTACGGTAATGAACACTGAAGCTTTCTTT
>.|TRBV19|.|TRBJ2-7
CASGIQVSSYEQYF
TGTGCCAGTGGTATACAGGTTTCCTCCTACGAGCAGTACTTC
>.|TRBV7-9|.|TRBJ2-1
CASSPVGAYNEQFF
TGTGCCAGCAGCCCGGTTGGGGCGTACAATGAGCAGTTCTTC
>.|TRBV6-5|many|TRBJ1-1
CASSYGTSGGWTEAFF
TGTGCCAGCAGTTACGGGACGTCCGGCGGTTGGACTGAAGCTTTCTTT
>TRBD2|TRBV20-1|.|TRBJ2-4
CSASMAGGPLNIQYF
TGCAGTGCTAGCATGGCGGGAGGGCCGTTAAACATTCAGTACTTC
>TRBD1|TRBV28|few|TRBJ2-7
CASSLLRTGAGGQYF
TGTGCCAGCAGTTTATTGAGGACAGGGGCTGGTGGGCAGTACTTC
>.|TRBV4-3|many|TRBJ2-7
CASSQDVVQARVVDEQYF
TGCGCCAGCAGCCAAGATGTTGTACAGGCCAGGGTTGTCGACGAGCAGTACTTC
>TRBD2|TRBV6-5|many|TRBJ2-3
CATQAGGPTDTQYF
TGTGCCACCCAAGCGGGGGGGCCGACAGATACGCAGTATTTT
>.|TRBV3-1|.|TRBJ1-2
CASSQYDRNYGYTF
TGTGCCAGCAGCCAATACGACCGAAACTATGGCTACACCTTC
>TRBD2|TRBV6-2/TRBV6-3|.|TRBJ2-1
CASSYSREAYNEQFF
TGTGCCAGCAGTTACTCGCGGGAGGCCTACAATGAGCAGTTCTTC
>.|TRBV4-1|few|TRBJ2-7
CASSQGQGLPYEQYF
TGCGCCAGCAGCCAAGGGCAGGGTTTGCCCTACGAGCAGTACTTC